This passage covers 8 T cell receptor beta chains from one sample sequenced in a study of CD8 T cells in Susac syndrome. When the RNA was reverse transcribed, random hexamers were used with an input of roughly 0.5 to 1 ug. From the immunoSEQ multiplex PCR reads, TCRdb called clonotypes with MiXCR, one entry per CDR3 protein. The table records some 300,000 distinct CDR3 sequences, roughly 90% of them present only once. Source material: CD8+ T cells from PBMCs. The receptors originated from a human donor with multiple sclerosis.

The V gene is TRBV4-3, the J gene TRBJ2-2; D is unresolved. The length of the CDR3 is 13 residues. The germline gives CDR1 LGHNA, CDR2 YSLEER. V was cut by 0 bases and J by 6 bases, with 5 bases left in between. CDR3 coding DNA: TGCGCCAGCAGCCAAGATTCCCCCGGGGAGCTGTTTTTT. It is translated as CASSQDSPGELFF.

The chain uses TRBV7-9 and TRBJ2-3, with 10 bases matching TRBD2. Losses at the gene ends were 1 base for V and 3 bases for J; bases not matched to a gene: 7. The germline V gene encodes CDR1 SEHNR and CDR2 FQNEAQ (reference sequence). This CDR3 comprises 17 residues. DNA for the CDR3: TGTGCCAGCAGCTTAGGGCCCCTAGCGGGAGCGACAGATACGCAGTATTTT. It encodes CASSLGPLAGATDTQYF.

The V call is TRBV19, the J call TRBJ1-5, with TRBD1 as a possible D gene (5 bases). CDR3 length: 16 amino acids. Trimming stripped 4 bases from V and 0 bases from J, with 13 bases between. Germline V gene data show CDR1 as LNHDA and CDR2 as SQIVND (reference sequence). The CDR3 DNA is TGTGCCAGTAGTACGGGACCTACCTATAGCAATCAGCCCCAGCATTTT. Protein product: CASSTGPTYSNQPQHF.

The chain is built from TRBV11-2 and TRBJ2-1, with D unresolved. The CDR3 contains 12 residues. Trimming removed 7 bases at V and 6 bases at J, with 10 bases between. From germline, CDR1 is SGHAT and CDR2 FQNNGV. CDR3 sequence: CASTHRANEQFF. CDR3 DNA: TGTGCCAGCACCCACCGGGCCAATGAGCAGTTCTTC.

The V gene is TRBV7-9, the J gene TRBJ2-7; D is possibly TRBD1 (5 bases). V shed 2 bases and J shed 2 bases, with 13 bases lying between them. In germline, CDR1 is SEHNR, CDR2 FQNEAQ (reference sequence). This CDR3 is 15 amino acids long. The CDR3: CASSLLVPDTYEQYF. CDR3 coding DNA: TGTGCCAGCAGCTTACTGGTACCGGACACCTACGAGCAGTACTTC.

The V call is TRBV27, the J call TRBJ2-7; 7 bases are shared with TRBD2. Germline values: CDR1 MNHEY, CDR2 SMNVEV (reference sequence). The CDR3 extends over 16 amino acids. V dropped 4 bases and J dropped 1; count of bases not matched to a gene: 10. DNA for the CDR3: TGTGCCAGCAGTTCCTACCGGGAGGCCTTTTCCTACGAGCAGTACTTC. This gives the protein CASSSYREAFSYEQYF.

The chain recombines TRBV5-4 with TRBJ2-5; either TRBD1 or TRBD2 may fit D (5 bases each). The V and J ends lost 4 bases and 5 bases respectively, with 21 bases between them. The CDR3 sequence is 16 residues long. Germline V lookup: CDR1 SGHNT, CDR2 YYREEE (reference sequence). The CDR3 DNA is TGTGCCAGCAGCCATACGGGATTAGGGGTGGCGGAGACCCAGTACTTC. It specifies CASSHTGLGVAETQYF.

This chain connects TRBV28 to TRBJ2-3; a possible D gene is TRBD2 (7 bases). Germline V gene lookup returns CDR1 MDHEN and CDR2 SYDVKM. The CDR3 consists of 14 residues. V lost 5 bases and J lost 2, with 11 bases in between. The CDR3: CASSGGALTDTQYF. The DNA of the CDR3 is TGTGCCAGCAGTGGGGGGGCCCTCACAGATACGCAGTATTTT.